What follows is one T cell receptor beta chain and its context. This sample is drawn from a study of T cell clones after liver transplantation. Method: immunoSEQ multiplex PCR; TCRdb's copy keeps in-frame clones and lacks some. Of tens of thousands of clones listed, roughly 80% are singletons. Per the germline V gene, CDR1 is KGHSH and CDR2 is LQKENI. Trimming pared 4 bases from V and 6 bases from J, leaving 18 bases between. The CDR3 totals 16 residues. The chain is built from TRBV18 and TRBJ2-2; possibly TRBD1 for D (6 bases). Sequencing used CD4+ T cells from blood, obtained at the 22-month timepoint. This receptor was obtained from a human patient who received a liver transplant. Some T cells may be the graft donor's. CDR3 region: CASSHGQQPQSGELFF. The CDR3 region has the DNA TGTGCCAGCTCACACGGACAGCAACCCCAATCCGGGGAGCTGTTTTTT. Together with reference TRBV18 and TRBJ2-2, the CDR3 gives the full variable domain: NAGVMQNPRHLVRRRGQEARLRCSPMKGHSHVYWYRQLPEEGLKFMVYLQKENIIDESGMPKERFSAEFPKEGPSILRIQQVVRGDSAAYFCASSHGQQPQSGELFFGEGSRLTVL.